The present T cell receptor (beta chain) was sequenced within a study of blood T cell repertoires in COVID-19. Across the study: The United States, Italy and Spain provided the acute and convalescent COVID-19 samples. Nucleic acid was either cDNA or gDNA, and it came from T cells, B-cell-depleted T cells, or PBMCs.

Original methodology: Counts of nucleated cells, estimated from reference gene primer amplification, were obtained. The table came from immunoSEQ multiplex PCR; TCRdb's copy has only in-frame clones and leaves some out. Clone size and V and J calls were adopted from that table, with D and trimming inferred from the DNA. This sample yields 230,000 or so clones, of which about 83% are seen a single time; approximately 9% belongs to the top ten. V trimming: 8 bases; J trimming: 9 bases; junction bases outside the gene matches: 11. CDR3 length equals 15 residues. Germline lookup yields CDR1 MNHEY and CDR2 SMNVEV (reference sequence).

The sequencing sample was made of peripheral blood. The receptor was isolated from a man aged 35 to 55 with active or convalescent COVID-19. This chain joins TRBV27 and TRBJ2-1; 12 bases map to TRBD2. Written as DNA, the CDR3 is TGTGCCAGCGGGTGGACTAGCGGGGTTGAGGGTGAGCAGTTCTTC. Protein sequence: CASGWTSGVEGEQFF.